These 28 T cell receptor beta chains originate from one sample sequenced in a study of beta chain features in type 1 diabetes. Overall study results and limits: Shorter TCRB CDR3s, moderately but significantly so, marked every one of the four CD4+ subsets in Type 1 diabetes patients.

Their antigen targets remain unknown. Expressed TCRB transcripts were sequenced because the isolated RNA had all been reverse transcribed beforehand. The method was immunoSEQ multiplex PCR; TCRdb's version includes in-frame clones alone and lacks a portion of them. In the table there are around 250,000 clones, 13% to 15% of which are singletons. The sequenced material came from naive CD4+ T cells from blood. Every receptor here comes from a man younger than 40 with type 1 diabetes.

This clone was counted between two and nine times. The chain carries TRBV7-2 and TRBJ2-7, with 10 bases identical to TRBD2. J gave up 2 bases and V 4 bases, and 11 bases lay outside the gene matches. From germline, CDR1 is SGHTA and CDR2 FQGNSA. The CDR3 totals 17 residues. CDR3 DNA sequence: TGTGCCAGCAGCTCGGCGGCTAGCGGGGGTTTTACCTACGAGCAGTACTTC. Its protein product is CASSSAASGGFTYEQYF. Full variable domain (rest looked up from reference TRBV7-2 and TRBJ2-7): GAGVSQSPSNKVTEKGKDVELRCDPISGHTALYWYRQSLGQGLEFLIYFQGNSAPDKSGLPSDRFSAERTGGSVSTLTIQRTQQEDSAVYLCASSSAASGGFTYEQYFGPGTRLTVT.

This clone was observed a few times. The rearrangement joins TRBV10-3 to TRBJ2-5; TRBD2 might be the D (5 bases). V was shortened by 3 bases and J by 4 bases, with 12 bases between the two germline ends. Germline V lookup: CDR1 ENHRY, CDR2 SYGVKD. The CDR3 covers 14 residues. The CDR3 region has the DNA TGTGCCATCAGTGATGGGCCTGAGGGAGAGACCCAGTACTTC. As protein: CAISDGPEGETQYF.

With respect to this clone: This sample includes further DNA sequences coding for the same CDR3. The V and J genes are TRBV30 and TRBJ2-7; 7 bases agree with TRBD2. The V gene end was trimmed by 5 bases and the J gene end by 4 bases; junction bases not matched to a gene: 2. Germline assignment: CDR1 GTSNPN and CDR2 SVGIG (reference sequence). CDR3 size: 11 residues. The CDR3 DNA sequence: TGTGCCTGGGGGAGGGGATACGAGCAGTACTTC. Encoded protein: CAWGRGYEQYF.

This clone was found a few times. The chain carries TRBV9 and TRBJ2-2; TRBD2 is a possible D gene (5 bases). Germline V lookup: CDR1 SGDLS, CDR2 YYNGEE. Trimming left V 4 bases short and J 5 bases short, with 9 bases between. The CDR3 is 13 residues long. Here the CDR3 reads CASSPDYTGELFF. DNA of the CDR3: TGTGCCAGCAGCCCCGACTATACCGGGGAGCTGTTTTTT.

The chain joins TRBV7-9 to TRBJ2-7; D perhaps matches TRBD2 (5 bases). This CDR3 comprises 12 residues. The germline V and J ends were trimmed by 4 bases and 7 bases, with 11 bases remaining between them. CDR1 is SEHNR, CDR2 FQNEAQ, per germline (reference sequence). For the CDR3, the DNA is TGTGCCAGCAGCTCACCCTCGGGGGAGCAGTACTTC. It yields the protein CASSSPSGEQYF.

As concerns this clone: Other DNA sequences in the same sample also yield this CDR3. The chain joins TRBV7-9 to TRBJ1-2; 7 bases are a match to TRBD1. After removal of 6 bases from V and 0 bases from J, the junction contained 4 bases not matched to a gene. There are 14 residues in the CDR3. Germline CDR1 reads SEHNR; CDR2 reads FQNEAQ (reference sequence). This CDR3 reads CASSPGTANYGYTF. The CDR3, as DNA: TGTGCCAGCAGTCCAGGGACAGCTAACTATGGCTACACCTTC.

The DNA of the CDR3 is TGTGCCAGCAGCTCAACAGGGTCTGGGAAAGGCTACACCTTC. As protein: CASSSTGSGKGYTF. V is TRBV13 and J is TRBJ1-2, with a tentative D call TRBD1 (6 bases). Deletions cut 4 bases from V and 8 bases from J, with 17 bases between. Germline CDR1 and CDR2: PRHDT and FYEKMQ (reference sequence). The CDR3 totals 14 residues.

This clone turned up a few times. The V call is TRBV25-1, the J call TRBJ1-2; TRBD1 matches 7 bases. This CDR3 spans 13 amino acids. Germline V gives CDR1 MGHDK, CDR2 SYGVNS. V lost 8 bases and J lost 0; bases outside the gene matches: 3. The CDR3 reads CASGQGANYGYTF. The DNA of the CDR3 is TGTGCCAGCGGTCAGGGGGCTAACTATGGCTACACCTTC.

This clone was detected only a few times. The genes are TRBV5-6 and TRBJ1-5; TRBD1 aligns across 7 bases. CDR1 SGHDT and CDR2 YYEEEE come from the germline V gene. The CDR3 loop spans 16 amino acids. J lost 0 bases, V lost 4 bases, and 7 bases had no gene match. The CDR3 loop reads CASSKERGRSNQPQHF. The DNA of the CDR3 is TGTGCCAGCAGCAAAGAGAGGGGGCGTAGCAATCAGCCCCAGCATTTT.

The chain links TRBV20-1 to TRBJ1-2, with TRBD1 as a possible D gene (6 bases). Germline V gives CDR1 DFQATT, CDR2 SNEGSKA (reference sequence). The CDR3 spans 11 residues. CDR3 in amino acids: CSHGGRHGYTF. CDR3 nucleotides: TGCAGCCACGGGGGGCGGCATGGCTACACCTTC.

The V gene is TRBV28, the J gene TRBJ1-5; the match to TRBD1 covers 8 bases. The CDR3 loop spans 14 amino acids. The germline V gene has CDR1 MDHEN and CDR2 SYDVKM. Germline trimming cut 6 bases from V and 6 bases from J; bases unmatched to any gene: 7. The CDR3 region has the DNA TGTGCCAGCAGGGACGGGACAGGCGGTCAGCCCCAGCATTTT. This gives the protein CASRDGTGGQPQHF. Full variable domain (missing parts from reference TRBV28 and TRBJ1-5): DVKVTQSSRYLVKRTGEKVFLECVQDMDHENMFWYRQDPGLGLRLIYFSYDVKMKEKGDIPEGYSVSREKKERFSLILESASTNQTSMYLCASRDGTGGQPQHFGDGTRLSIL.

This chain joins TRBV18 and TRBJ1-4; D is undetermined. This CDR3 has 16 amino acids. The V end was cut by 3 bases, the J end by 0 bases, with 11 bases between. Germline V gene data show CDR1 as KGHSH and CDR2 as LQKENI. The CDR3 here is CASSPDSGTTNEKLFF. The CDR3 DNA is TGTGCCAGCTCACCCGATAGCGGCACAACTAATGAAAAACTGTTTTTT. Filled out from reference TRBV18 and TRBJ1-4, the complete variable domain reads NAGVMQNPRHLVRRRGQEARLRCSPMKGHSHVYWYRQLPEEGLKFMVYLQKENIIDESGMPKERFSAEFPKEGPSILRIQQVVRGDSAAYFCASSPDSGTTNEKLFFGSGTQLSVL.

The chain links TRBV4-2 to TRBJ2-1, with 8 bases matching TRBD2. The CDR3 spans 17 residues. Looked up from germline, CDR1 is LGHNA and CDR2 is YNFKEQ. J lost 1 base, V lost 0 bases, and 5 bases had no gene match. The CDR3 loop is CASSQDRRGRSYNEQFF. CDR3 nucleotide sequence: TGTGCCAGCAGCCAAGATCGGCGCGGGAGGTCCTACAATGAGCAGTTCTTC.

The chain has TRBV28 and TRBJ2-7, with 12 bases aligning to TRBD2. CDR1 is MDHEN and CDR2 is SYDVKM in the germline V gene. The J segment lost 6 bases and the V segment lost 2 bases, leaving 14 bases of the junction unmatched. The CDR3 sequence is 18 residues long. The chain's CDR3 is CASSLGRLAGVGLIEQYF. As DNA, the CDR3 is TGTGCCAGCAGTTTAGGGAGACTAGCGGGAGTGGGGCTAATCGAGCAGTACTTC.

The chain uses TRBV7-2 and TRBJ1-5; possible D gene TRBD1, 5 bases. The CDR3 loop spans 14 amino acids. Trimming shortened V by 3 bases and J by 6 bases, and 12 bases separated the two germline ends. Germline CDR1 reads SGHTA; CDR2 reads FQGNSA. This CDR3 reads CASSFSQGGQPQHF. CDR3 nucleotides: TGTGCCAGCAGCTTTTCGCAGGGAGGTCAGCCCCAGCATTTT. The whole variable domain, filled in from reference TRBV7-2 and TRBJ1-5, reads GAGVSQSPSNKVTEKGKDVELRCDPISGHTALYWYRQSLGQGLEFLIYFQGNSAPDKSGLPSDRFSAERTGGSVSTLTIQRTQQEDSAVYLCASSFSQGGQPQHFGDGTRLSIL.

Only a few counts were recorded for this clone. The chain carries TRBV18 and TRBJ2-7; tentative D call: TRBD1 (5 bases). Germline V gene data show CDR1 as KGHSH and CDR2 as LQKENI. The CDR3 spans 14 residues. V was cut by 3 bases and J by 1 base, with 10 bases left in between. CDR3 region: CASSPKQVSYEQYF. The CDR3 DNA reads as TGTGCCAGCTCACCGAAACAGGTATCCTACGAGCAGTACTTC.

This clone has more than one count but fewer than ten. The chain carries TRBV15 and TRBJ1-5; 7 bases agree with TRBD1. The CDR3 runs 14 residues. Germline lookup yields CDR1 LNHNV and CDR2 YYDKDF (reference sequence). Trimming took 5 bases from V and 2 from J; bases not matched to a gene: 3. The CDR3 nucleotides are TGTGCCACCAGCTTCGACAGGGGCAATCAGCCCCAGCATTTT. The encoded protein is CATSFDRGNQPQHF.

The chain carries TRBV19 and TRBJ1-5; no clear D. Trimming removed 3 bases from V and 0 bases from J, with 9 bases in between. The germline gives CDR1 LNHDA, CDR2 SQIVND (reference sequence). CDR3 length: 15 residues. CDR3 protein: CASSIIQNSNQPQHF. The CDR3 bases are TGTGCCAGTAGTATTATCCAGAATAGCAATCAGCCCCAGCATTTT. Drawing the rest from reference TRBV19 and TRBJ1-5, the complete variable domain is DGGITQSPKYLFRKEGQNVTLSCEQNLNHDAMYWYRQDPGQGLRLIYYSQIVNDFQKGDIAEGYSVSREKKESFPLTVTSAQKNPTAFYLCASSIIQNSNQPQHFGDGTRLSIL.

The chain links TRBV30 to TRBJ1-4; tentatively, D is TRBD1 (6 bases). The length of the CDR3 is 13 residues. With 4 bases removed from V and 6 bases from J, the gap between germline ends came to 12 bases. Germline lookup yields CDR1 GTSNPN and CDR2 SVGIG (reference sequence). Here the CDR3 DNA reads TGTGCCTGGAACGGGGGGCTGTATGAAAAACTGTTTTTT. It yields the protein CAWNGGLYEKLFF. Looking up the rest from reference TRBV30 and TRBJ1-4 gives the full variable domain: SQTIHQWPATLVQPVGSPLSLECTVEGTSNPNLYWYRQAAGRGLQLLFYSVGIGQISSEVPQNLSASRPQDRQFILSSKKLLLSDSGFYLCAWNGGLYEKLFFGSGTQLSVL.

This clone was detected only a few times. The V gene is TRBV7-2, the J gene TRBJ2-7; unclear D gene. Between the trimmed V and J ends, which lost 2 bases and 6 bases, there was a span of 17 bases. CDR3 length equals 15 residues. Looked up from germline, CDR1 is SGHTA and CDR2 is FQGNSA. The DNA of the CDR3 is TGTGCCAGCAGCTTAAGCCGGAGCCTCTCTTCCGAGCAGTACTTC. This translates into CASSLSRSLSSEQYF.

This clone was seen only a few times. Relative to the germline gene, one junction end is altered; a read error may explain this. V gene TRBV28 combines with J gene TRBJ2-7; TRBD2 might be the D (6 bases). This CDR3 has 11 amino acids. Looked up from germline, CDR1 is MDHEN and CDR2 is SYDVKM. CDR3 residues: CVAGSSYEQYF. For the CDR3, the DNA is TGCGTCGCGGGGAGCTCCTACGAGCAGTACTTC.

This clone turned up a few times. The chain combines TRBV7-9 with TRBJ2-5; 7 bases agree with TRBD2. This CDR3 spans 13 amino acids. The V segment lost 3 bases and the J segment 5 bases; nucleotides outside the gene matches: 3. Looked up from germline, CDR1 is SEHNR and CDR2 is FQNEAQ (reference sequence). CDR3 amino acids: CASSLAGVETQYF. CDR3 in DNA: TGTGCCAGCAGCTTGGCGGGGGTGGAGACCCAGTACTTC.

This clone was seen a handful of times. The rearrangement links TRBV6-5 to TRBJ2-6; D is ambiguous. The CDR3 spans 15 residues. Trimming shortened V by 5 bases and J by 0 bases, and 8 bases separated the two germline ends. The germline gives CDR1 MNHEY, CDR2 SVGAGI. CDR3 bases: TGTGCCAGCAGTAATTATCCCTCTGGGGCCAACGTCCTGACTTTC. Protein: CASSNYPSGANVLTF.

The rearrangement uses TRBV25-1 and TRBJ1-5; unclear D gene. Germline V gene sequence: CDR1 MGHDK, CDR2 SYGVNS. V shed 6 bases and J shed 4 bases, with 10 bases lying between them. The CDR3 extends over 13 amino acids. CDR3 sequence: CASRMGENQPQHF. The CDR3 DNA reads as TGTGCCAGCAGGATGGGAGAAAATCAGCCCCAGCATTTT.

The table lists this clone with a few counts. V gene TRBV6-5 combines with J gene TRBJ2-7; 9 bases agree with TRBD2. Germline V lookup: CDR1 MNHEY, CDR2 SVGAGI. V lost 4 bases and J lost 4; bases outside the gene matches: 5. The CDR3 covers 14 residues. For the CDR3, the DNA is TGTGCCAGCAGTTCGCGGGAGGGCGAATACGAGCAGTACTTC. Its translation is CASSSREGEYEQYF.

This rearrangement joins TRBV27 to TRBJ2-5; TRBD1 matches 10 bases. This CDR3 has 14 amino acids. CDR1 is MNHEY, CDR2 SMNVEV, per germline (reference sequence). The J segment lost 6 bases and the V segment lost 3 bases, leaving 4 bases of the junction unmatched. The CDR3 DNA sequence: TGTGCCAGCAGTTTCGGGACAGGGGCGCAGACCCAGTACTTC. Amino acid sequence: CASSFGTGAQTQYF.

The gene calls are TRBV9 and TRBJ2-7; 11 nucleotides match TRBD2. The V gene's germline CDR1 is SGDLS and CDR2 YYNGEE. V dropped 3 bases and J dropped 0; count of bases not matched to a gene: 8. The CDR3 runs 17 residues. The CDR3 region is CASSALPGLADSYEQYF. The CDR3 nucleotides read TGTGCCAGCAGCGCCCTACCGGGACTAGCGGACTCCTACGAGCAGTACTTC.

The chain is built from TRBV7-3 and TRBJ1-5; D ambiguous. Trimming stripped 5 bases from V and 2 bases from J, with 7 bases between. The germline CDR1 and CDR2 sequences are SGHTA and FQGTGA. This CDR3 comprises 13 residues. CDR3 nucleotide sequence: TGTGCCAGCAGCGTTGAGCGCAATCAGCCCCAGCATTTT. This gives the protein CASSVERNQPQHF.